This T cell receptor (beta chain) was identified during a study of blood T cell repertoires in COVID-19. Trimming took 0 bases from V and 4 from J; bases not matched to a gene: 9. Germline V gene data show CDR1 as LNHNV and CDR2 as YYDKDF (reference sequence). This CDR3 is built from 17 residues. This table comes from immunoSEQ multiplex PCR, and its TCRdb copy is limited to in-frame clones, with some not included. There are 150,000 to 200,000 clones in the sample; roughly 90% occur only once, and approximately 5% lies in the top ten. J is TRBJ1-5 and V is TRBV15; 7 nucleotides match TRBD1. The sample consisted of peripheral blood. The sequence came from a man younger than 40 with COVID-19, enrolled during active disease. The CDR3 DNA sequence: TGTGCCACCAGCAGAGAAGCCTCAACAGGGGTTAATCAGCCCCAGCATTTT. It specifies CATSREASTGVNQPQHF.